Each of the 6 T cell receptor beta chains below was sequenced from the same sample in a study of OX40 agonist ivuxolimab in advanced cancers. Sequenced by immunoSEQ multiplex PCR; TCRdb stores in-frame clones only, minus some. The repertoire holds about 50,000 clones, 70% to 90% seen once, with about 0.64% in the top ten. The source material was CD4+ or CD8+ T cells sorted from blood, sampled in a trial of the OX40 agonist ivuxolimab. These receptors were collected from an adult with an advanced solid tumor such as melanoma, head and neck, liver or kidney cancer.

The rearrangement uses TRBV9 and TRBJ2-3, with a weak D call TRBD2 (6 bases). The V end lost 0 bases, the J end lost 4 bases, and 12 bases lay between the germline ends. Germline lookup yields CDR1 SGDLS and CDR2 YYNGEE. The CDR3 is made up of 15 amino acids. The DNA of the CDR3 is TGTGCCAGCAGCGTAGGCGGGGATGTGGCAGATACGCAGTATTTT. It yields the protein CASSVGGDVADTQYF.

The chain carries TRBV11-3 and TRBJ2-7; 9 nucleotides align to TRBD2. V gave up 7 bases and J gave up 2 bases; unmatched junction bases: 9. This CDR3 is built from 15 residues. In germline, CDR1 is SGHNT, CDR2 YENEEA. The CDR3 sequence is CASTMRLAGPYEQYF. CDR3 nucleotides: TGTGCCAGCACCATGAGGCTAGCGGGACCCTACGAGCAGTACTTC.

V is TRBV5-4 and J is TRBJ2-7; the D gene is possibly TRBD1 (5 bases). V lost 5 bases and J 5 bases, leaving 14 bases between the germline ends. CDR1 is SGHNT and CDR2 is YYREEE in the germline V gene (reference sequence). This CDR3 is 13 amino acids long. The CDR3 sequence is CASSSAKGNEQYF. The CDR3 DNA reads as TGTGCCAGCAGTTCGGCCAAGGGGAACGAGCAGTACTTC.

The J gene is TRBJ2-7, the V gene TRBV18; 8 nucleotides agree with TRBD1. V dropped 6 bases and J dropped 6; count of bases not matched to a gene: 10. This CDR3 comprises 14 residues. Germline CDR1 reads KGHSH; CDR2 reads LQKENI. CDR3 nucleotides: TGTGCCAGCTCGGACAGGACAGGGTCCGGCGAGCAGTACTTC. It translates to CASSDRTGSGEQYF.

This clone has more than one count but fewer than ten. The genes are TRBV28 and TRBJ2-7; D may be TRBD1 (5 bases). Trimming shortened V by 1 base and J by 2 bases, and 6 bases separated the two germline ends. CDR1 and CDR2 (germline): MDHEN, SYDVKM. CDR3 length: 13 amino acids. The CDR3 DNA is TGTGCCAGCAGTTTATCCAGGGCCTACGAGCAGTACTTC. Translation gives CASSLSRAYEQYF.

Only one count was recorded for this clone. The chain carries TRBV4-1 and TRBJ1-1; tentative D call: TRBD1 (5 bases). Germline assignment: CDR1 MGHRA and CDR2 YSYEKL. The CDR3 totals 13 residues. Trimming left V 4 bases short and J 6 bases short, with 12 bases between. CDR3 residues: CASSPRAGAEAFF. CDR3 DNA: TGCGCCAGCAGCCCCCGCGCGGGGGCTGAAGCTTTCTTT.